The clone carrying this T cell receptor beta chain was recorded at least ten times. No antigen is known for it. The data were taken from a study of T-cell reconstitution after alpha-beta-depleted transplantation in children. Findings of the study overall: Recipient T cells and thymic progenitors that survived were the source of the high TCRbeta diversity seen at day 60 in some patients. There were reportedly several hundred expanded graft clones from which alpha-beta T cells came about two months after transplant. T-cell counts and diversity were attributed mostly to newly produced T cells one year after transplant.

Preparation of the TCRbeta library was carried out with unique molecular identifiers. In TCRdb, the PCR reads were re-called with MiXCR into one record per CDR3 protein. The repertoire holds around 30,000 distinct CDR3 sequences, with less than 8.5% as singletons. The CDR3 extends over 14 amino acids. Germline values: CDR1 MNHEY, CDR2 SMNVEV (reference sequence). Trimming removed 6 bases at V and 2 bases at J, with 13 bases between. This receptor was identified in a child under three years old who had a stem cell transplant for acute myeloid leukemia, so the T cells may come from the graft donor. The sample here was peripheral blood, taken 60 days after TCRalphabeta/CD19-depleted stem cell transplant. V usage is TRBV27 and J usage is TRBJ1-1; D remains unclear. The CDR3 coding sequence is TGTGCCAGCAGAAGCGCACCAATAAACACTGAAGCTTTCTTT. Its protein product is CASRSAPINTEAFF.